This entry is about one T cell receptor (beta chain). This clone's antigen is unknown. It has no much larger one-base neighbor in the sample; base qualities were not kept. Ficoll-Paque density gradient centrifugation was used to isolate PBMCs. This sample stems from a study of T-cell memory formation after mild COVID-19 (dated by TCRdb to 2020 to 2022). With respect to the entire study: TCR sequence clusters from the two donors were found to be largely donor specific. Longitudinal TCRalpha and TCRbeta repertoire sequencing tracked T-cell clones expanding and contracting after mild COVID-19 in a couple of donors. Two young, previously healthy adult volunteers made up the cohort, one male and one female.

CDR1 and CDR2, per the germline V gene (reference sequence), are PRHDT and FYEKMQ. The CDR3 starts with the cysteine, ends with the phenylalanine, and has 12 residues. Only the CDR3 region is kept as DNA, spanning 36 bases read in frame from base 1. V was cut back by 6 bases and J by 7 bases, leaving a gap of 10 bases between them. The data were produced on an Illumina NovaSeq 6000. Using 5'RACE with constant-segment primers, TCRalpha and TCRbeta cDNA libraries were constructed, with sample barcodes and unique molecular identifiers added in the process. Trizol reagent was used to extract RNA from every sample. Library amplification was performed in two PCR steps, and a second sample barcode and Illumina TruSeq adapters were introduced in the second step. Sequencing of libraries was performed on an Illumina NovaSeq with 2 x 150 bp paired-end reads. The published analysis was carried out like this. The reads were demultiplexed and collapsed into UMI-guided consensus sequences using migec v1.2.7. With mixcr v2.1.11, UMI consensuses were aligned to TRA and TRB V and J templates and assembled into clonotypes. A clonotype was counted as expanded or contracted only if both edgeR and NoisET called the change significant, with noise models trained on biological replicates. edgeR calls used a false discovery rate-adjusted p below 0.01 and a log2 fold-change threshold of 1. As an exploratory analysis of dynamics, PCA with hierarchical clustering was applied to max-normalized trajectories of the 1000 most abundant clonotypes. Separately sequenced CD4+ and CD8+ repertoires were used to assign the CD4 or CD8 phenotype of responding clones. TCRdb cleaned the public reads at Q25 with fastp, built clones with MiXCR and kept in-frame beta chains. Records with the same CDR3 protein are collapsed into one entry carrying the most frequent genes and DNA. The V and J calls and clone size come from TCRdb's table, not from the authors' own analysis. The sample table contains about 81,000 distinct CDR3 sequences; only one count was recorded for roughly 25% of them. Under 55% of the sample comes from the top ten.

Here is what the overall study found, with its caveats: Clones that contracted from day 15 to 85 showed balanced CD4/CD8 phenotypes, whereas a second wave of clones that expanded from day 15 to 37 leaned towards CD4+. Some responding clones were found in pre-infection memory, which suggests that pre-existing cross-reactive memory T cells took part in the SARS-CoV-2 response. Contracting CD4+ clones turned up mainly in the CM and EM memory subsets, whereas EMRA was where CD8+ clones were enriched. The study covered only a couple of mild cases, and larger cohorts including severe cases with pre-infection samples were considered necessary. The second-wave clones that peaked on day 37 were not confirmed to be SARS-CoV-2 specific.

The V gene is TRBV13 and the J gene is TRBJ2-1; the D gene lacks a confident call. This receptor was obtained from a man between 18 and 29 years old who had mild COVID-19 (a few samples of this study predate the infection). The sample titles of this study are shuffled in the database, so cell type and time point are left out; the donor was told from shared clones. Sequencing was carried out using PBMCs or a T cell subset sorted from them (not recorded which). The bases read TGTGCCAGCAGAGATGTGGGGAATGAGCAGTTCTTC. Its translation reads: CASRDVGNEQFF.